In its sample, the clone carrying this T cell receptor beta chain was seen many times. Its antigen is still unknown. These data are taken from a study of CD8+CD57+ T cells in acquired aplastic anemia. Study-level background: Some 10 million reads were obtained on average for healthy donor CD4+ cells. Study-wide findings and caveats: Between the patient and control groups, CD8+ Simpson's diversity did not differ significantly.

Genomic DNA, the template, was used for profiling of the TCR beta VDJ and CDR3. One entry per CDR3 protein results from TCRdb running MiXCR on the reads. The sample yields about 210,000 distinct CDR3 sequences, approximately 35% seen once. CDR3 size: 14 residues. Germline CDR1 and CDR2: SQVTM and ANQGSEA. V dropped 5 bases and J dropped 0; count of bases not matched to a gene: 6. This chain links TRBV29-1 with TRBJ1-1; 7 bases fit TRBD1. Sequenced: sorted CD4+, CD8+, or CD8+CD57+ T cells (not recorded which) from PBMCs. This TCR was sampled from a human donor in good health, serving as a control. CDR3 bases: TGCAGCGTTCTGGGACAGCGAATGAACACTGAAGCTTTCTTT. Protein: CSVLGQRMNTEAFF.